Included here is one T cell receptor (beta chain) sequence, with context. Here immunoSEQ multiplex PCR was the method, and the copy in TCRdb shows in-frame clones only, minus some. The table includes a few hundred thousand clones, approximately 80% detected once. Germline V gene sequence: CDR1 MRHNA, CDR2 SNTAGT. V dropped 6 bases and J dropped 0 bases, with 14 bases sitting between them. The CDR3 extends over 15 amino acids. The data belong to a study of cytomegalovirus exposure and HLA in healthy donors. This TCR was recovered from a woman in her thirties in good health and CMV-seropositive. The sample taken for sequencing was PBMCs. The chain carries TRBV6-4 and TRBJ1-2; TRBD1 is a possible D gene (5 bases). CDR3 nucleotides: TGTGCCAGCAGCCCCACGGGGGGATCTAACTATGGCTACACCTTC. Translation gives CASSPTGGSNYGYTF.